A selection of T cell receptor beta chains follows, all from one sample in a study of shared clonotypes between healthy human individuals. TCRdb's table, derived via immunoSEQ multiplex PCR, lists solely in-frame clones and lacks some. The top ten clones hold about 1.4% of a sample with about 1 million clones, around 76% of them seen once. The specimen was memory CD4+ T cells sorted from blood. The receptors come from a man between 18 and 35 years old in good health. CDR3s include the opening cysteine and the closing phenylalanine or tryptophan. D genes are given only for firm matches. Clone size is given for some rows only: seen once, a few or many times, or a class if the clone is expanded.

d_gene,v_gene,abundance,j_gene,CDR3nt,CDR3aa
.,TRBV2,.,TRBJ2-1,TGTGCCAGCAGTCCTAGGAATGAGCAGTTCTTC,CASSPRNEQFF
TRBD1,TRBV5-1,.,TRBJ2-7,TGCGCCAGCCGCGGGGACAGGGGGCTTCGCGCTTCCTACGAGCAGTACTTC,CASRGDRGLRASYEQYF
.,TRBV7-9,.,TRBJ1-3,TGTGCCAGCAAACAGGGAGCTGGAAACACCATATATTTT,CASKQGAGNTIYF
TRBD1,TRBV19,.,TRBJ1-5,TGTGCCAGTAGTAAGGGGGCCGGCCAGCCCCAGCATTTT,CASSKGAGQPQHF
.,TRBV30,.,TRBJ1-2,TGTGCCTGGAGCGCACGTTATGGCTACACCTTC,CAWSARYGYTF
.,TRBV30,few,TRBJ1-1,TGTGCCTGGAGTAGGCCGATACCTGGCACTGAAGCTTTCTTT,CAWSRPIPGTEAFF
TRBD2,TRBV29-1,few,TRBJ2-5,TGCAGCGTTGAAGTTGGGGGAGGGGAGACCCAGTACTTC,CSVEVGGGETQYF
TRBD1,TRBV5-1,.,TRBJ1-1,TGCGCCAGCAGCGACCAACAGGGGACAAGTACTGAAGCTTTCTTT,CASSDQQGTSTEAFF
.,TRBV9,.,TRBJ1-2,TGTGCCAGCAGCGTCACAGGGAACGACTATGGCTACACCTTC,CASSVTGNDYGYTF
.,TRBV19,.,TRBJ1-4,TGTGCCAGTAGTCAACCCGGACACAAGGGAACTAATGAAAAACTGTTTTTT,CASSQPGHKGTNEKLFF
.,TRBV6-5,.,TRBJ1-2,TGTGCCAGCATCGAAGACAACTCCAGCTATGGCTACACCTTC,CASIEDNSSYGYTF
.,TRBV7-2,.,TRBJ2-2,TGTGCCAGCAGCTTAGACCGTTTCACCGGGGAGCTGTTTTTT,CASSLDRFTGELFF
TRBD2,TRBV30,.,TRBJ2-2,TGTGCCTGGAGTCGGACTAGCGCCGGGGAGCTGTTTTTT,CAWSRTSAGELFF
.,TRBV5-8,.,TRBJ1-6,TGTGCCAGCAGCTTTCTGTGGGATTCACCCCTCCACTTT,CASSFLWDSPLHF
.,TRBV5-1,.,TRBJ1-1,TGCGCCAGCAGCTTGGCTAAAGGGATGGGGAACACTGAAGCTTTCTTT,CASSLAKGMGNTEAFF
.,TRBV29-1,.,TRBJ1-5,TGCAGCGTTGAGTCGGGGAACAATCAGCCCCAGCATTTT,CSVESGNNQPQHF
TRBD2,TRBV5-1,.,TRBJ2-3,TGCGCCAGCAGGCTCGCGGGGGGCGCGGATACGCAGTATTTT,CASRLAGGADTQYF
.,TRBV25-1,.,TRBJ1-2,TGTGCCAGCAGTGAATTCATTGGGGAAGGCTACACCTTC,CASSEFIGEGYTF
.,TRBV5-1,once,TRBJ1-4,TGCGCCAGCAGCTTGGCCACAGGACTGTTAACTAATGAAAAACTGTTTTTT,CASSLATGLLTNEKLFF
TRBD1,TRBV6-1,.,TRBJ1-6,TGTGCCAGCAGTGATTTGGGACAGACTAATTCACCCCTCCACTTT,CASSDLGQTNSPLHF
TRBD2,TRBV5-6,.,TRBJ2-7,TGTGCCAGCAGCTTGTATACGGGGGGGCTTCACGAGCAGTACTTC,CASSLYTGGLHEQYF
TRBD1,TRBV2,once,TRBJ1-5,TGTGCCAGCAGTGAGGGCAGGGGGAATCAGCCCCAGCATTTT,CASSEGRGNQPQHF
.,TRBV4-3,.,TRBJ1-2,TGCGCCAGCAGCCAAACAGTTAACTATGGCTACACCTTC,CASSQTVNYGYTF
TRBD1,TRBV7-9,.,TRBJ2-7,TGTGCCAGCAGCTTAGGGGCAACAGGGGGTAACAACTACGAGCAGTACTTC,CASSLGATGGNNYEQYF
TRBD1,TRBV28,.,TRBJ2-7,TGTGCCAGCAGCGACCGGACAGGGGGATTCTACGAGCAGTACTTC,CASSDRTGGFYEQYF
.,TRBV6-1,.,TRBJ1-3,TGTGCCAGCAGTGTTGACACGTCTGGAAACACCATATATTTT,CASSVDTSGNTIYF
.,TRBV11-2,.,TRBJ2-7,TGTGCCAGCAGCCTGTCCCTCGAGCAGTACTTC,CASSLSLEQYF